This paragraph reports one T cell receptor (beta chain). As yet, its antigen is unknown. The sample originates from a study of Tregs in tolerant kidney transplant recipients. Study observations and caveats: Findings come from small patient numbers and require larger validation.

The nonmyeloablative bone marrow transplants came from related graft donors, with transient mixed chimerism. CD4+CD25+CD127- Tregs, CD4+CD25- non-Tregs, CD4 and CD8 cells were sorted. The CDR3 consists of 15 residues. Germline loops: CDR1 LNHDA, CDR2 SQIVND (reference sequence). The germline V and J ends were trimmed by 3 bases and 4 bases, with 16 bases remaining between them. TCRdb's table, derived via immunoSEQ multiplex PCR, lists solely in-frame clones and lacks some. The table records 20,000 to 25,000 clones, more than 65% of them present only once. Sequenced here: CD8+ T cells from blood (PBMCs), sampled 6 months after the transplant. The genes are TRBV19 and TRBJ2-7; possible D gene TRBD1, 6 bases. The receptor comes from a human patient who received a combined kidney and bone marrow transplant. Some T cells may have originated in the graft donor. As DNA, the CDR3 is TGTGCCAGTAGTATGAAAGGCAGGGGAGCATACGAGCAGTACTTC. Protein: CASSMKGRGAYEQYF.